This TCR beta chain stems from a study of cytomegalovirus exposure and HLA in healthy donors. This CDR3 is built from 15 residues. With 2 bases removed from V and 3 bases from J, the gap between germline ends came to 12 bases. The germline V gene encodes CDR1 SGHTS and CDR2 YDEGEE. The PCR used 60 Vbeta and 13 Jbeta primers. Assay: immunoSEQ multiplex PCR; the TCRdb copy retains only in-frame clones and omits some. The sample shows approximately 190,000 clones, 80% to 85% of them seen only once. The rearrangement uses TRBV5-8 and TRBJ2-1, with a weak D call TRBD1 (6 bases). The TCR comes from a boy aged 5-17 years in good health and CMV-seronegative. The source material was PBMCs. The CDR3 region has the DNA TGTGCCAGCAGCTTTAGTGGGGGCTTCTACAATGAGCAGTTCTTC. Translated, it gives CASSFSGGFYNEQFF.